This T cell receptor (beta chain) derives from a study of cytomegalovirus exposure and HLA in healthy donors. The roughly 120-subject validation cohort, separate from the 666-subject first cohort, included the donors. The protocol was immunoSEQ multiplex PCR, while the TCRdb copy is restricted to in-frame clones and leaves out a portion. The sample contains around 170,000 clones, 85% of which appear only once. V was clipped by 0 bases and J by 3 bases; unmatched bases: 6. This CDR3 has 15 amino acids. Germline values: CDR1 SGHDT, CDR2 YYEEEE. This chain connects TRBV5-6 to TRBJ2-7; 7 bases align to TRBD1. The clonotype was recovered from a man between 18 and 29 years old in good health and CMV-seropositive. The sequenced sample was PBMCs. CDR3 protein: CASSLDDRDSYEQYF. The CDR3 region has the DNA TGTGCCAGCAGCTTGGATGACAGGGACAGCTACGAGCAGTACTTC.